This T cell receptor beta chain was recovered during a study of CD8 T cell repertoires and HIV-1 epitope variants. Study background: Each of Twenty-five Gag and Nef epitope peptides stimulated a separate culture. Equal numbers of autologous T cell-negative cells presented antigen to enriched T cells. 1M T cells were kept uncultured as a baseline.

Between the trimmed V and J ends, which lost 1 base and 4 bases, there was a span of 14 bases. Germline V CDR1 and CDR2: LNHDA, SQIVND (reference sequence). The CDR3 totals 16 residues. Study-wide results and limits: Eight to ten TCR beta clonotypes were antigen-specific, 5 to 7 apparently recognizing autologous or escape variants.

Clones were read by immunoSEQ multiplex PCR, and TCRdb kept only the in-frame ones, dropping some. The sample contains a few thousand clones, 65% to 75% of which appear only once. Concerning this clone: Its antigen is not known.

The specimen sequenced was cultured CD8+ T cells derived from PBMCs. This TCR was sampled from a male donor with HIV. The chain links TRBV19 to TRBJ1-5; D unresolved. Here the CDR3 reads CASSIGRVPGNQPQHF. CDR3 nucleotides: TGTGCCAGTAGTATAGGAAGGGTTCCGGGTAATCAGCCCCAGCATTTT.